This passage covers 11 T cell receptor beta chains from one sample sequenced in a study of blood T cell repertoires in COVID-19. Clones were read by immunoSEQ multiplex PCR, and TCRdb kept only the in-frame ones, dropping some. The sample yields about 300,000 clones, 89% seen once. What was sequenced was peripheral blood. Receptor source: a man aged 18-30 years who had recovered from COVID-19.

The chain joins TRBV28 to TRBJ2-7; 8 bases match TRBD2. Trimming at V came to 4 bases and at J to 3 bases, leaving 5 bases not matched to a gene. Germline CDR1 is MDHEN and CDR2 is SYDVKM. CDR3 length: 14 residues. The CDR3 DNA reads as TGTGCCAGCAGTTCAGGCGGGGGGCTCTACGAGCAGTACTTC. Translating it yields CASSSGGGLYEQYF.

The rearrangement links TRBV5-6 to TRBJ1-2; tentatively, D is TRBD1 (5 bases). This CDR3 is built from 15 residues. V shed 2 bases and J shed 1 base, with 12 bases lying between them. Germline CDR1 and CDR2: SGHDT and YYEEEE. The CDR3 nucleotides read TGTGCCAGCAGCTTTTTGGTAGGGGTTAACTATGGCTACACCTTC. Translated, it gives CASSFLVGVNYGYTF.

The chain employs TRBV12-3 or TRBV12-4 and TRBJ2-5; 7 bases are shared with TRBD2. This CDR3 region has 13 residues. J gave up 3 bases and V 2 bases, and 0 bases lay outside the gene matches. The CDR3 DNA sequence: TGTGCCAGCAGTTTACGGGGGGAAGAGACCCAGTACTTC. This sequence encodes CASSLRGEETQYF.

The chain employs TRBV5-4 and TRBJ2-7; 8 bases align to TRBD1. Germline CDR1 is SGHNT and CDR2 is YYREEE (reference sequence). V lost 1 base to trimming and J lost 3 bases; unmatched junction nucleotides: 0. This CDR3 contains 13 residues. This chain's CDR3 is CASSLTGGYEQYF. In DNA form, the CDR3 reads TGTGCCAGCAGCTTGACAGGGGGCTACGAGCAGTACTTC.

This chain links TRBV18 with TRBJ1-1, with 10 nucleotides matching TRBD1. Germline lookup yields CDR1 KGHSH and CDR2 LQKENI. The CDR3 is made up of 14 amino acids. V gave up 3 bases and J gave up 13 bases; unmatched junction bases: 11. The CDR3 nucleotides are TGTGCCAGCTCACCGGGGACAGGGGCCGGAATCCTTTTCTTT. It specifies CASSPGTGAGILFF.

The chain recombines TRBV19 with TRBJ2-7; 11 bases align to TRBD2. Trimming took 4 bases from V and 3 from J; bases not matched to a gene: 2. CDR3 length: 14 amino acids. The germline CDR1 and CDR2 sequences are LNHDA and SQIVND (reference sequence). CDR3 sequence (DNA): TGTGCCAGTAGTAGTACTAGCGGGAGCTACGAGCAGTACTTC. Its translation is CASSSTSGSYEQYF.

This chain joins TRBV18 and TRBJ2-1, with 7 positions matching TRBD2. The CDR3 sequence is 15 residues long. V gave up 4 bases and J gave up 7 bases; unmatched junction bases: 10. Germline V gene lookup returns CDR1 KGHSH and CDR2 LQKENI. CDR3 in DNA: TGTGCCAGCTCACATCGGGAAGGGAGGGTTAATGAGCAGTTCTTC. Amino acid sequence: CASSHREGRVNEQFF.

The chain combines TRBV6-2 or TRBV6-3 with TRBJ2-2; 10 bases fit TRBD1. With V trimmed by 2 bases and J by 4 bases, 10 bases remained unmatched. Per germline, CDR1 MNHEY and CDR2 SVGEGT. This CDR3 has 18 amino acids. The CDR3 region is CASSYPLPGQGSTGELFF. DNA of the CDR3: TGTGCCAGCAGTTACCCTTTACCGGGACAGGGGAGCACCGGGGAGCTGTTTTTT.

V gene TRBV7-2 combines with J gene TRBJ1-6; TRBD1 is a possible D gene (5 bases). V dropped 5 bases and J dropped 4 bases, with 9 bases sitting between them. Germline V gene lookup returns CDR1 SGHTA and CDR2 FQGNSA. This CDR3 has 14 residues. The CDR3 here is CASSLAGYNSPLHF. The CDR3, as DNA: TGTGCCAGCAGCCTCGCAGGGTATAATTCACCCCTCCACTTT.

V gene TRBV7-9 combines with J gene TRBJ1-1, with TRBD1 identical over 7 bases. CDR1 and CDR2 from the germline V gene are SEHNR and FQNEAQ (reference sequence). V lost 7 bases and J lost 5; bases outside the gene matches: 7. This CDR3 contains 13 residues. The CDR3 coding sequence is TGTGCCAGCATCAGGACAGGCGGGACTGAAGCTTTCTTT. Translated, it gives CASIRTGGTEAFF. The entire variable domain, with the rest obtained from reference TRBV7-9 and TRBJ1-1, is as follows: DTGVSQNPRHKITKRGQNVTFRCDPISEHNRLYWYRQTLGQGPEFLTYFQNEAQLEKSRLLSDRFSAERPKGSFSTLEIQRTEQGDSAMYLCASIRTGGTEAFFGQGTRLTVV.

The chain joins TRBV27 to TRBJ2-6; tentative D call: TRBD1 (5 bases). The V gene lost 6 bases and the J gene lost 0 bases, with 12 bases spanning the gap. Germline CDR1 and CDR2: MNHEY and SMNVEV (reference sequence). CDR3 length: 16 amino acids. CDR3 DNA: TGTGCCAGCAGACAACAGGCTTCCTCTGGGGCCAACGTCCTGACTTTC. Amino acid sequence: CASRQQASSGANVLTF.